Here is one T cell receptor (beta chain) with its context. Its antigen is unidentified. The data are from a study of Ad26.COV2.S vaccination and SARS-CoV-2 variants. Per the germline V gene, CDR1 is SNHLY and CDR2 is FYNNEI. With V trimmed by 7 bases and J by 6 bases, 8 bases remained unmatched. The CDR3 contains 13 residues. Broader study findings: Vaccinees displayed broader spike-specific TCR repertoires than placebo recipients. Placebo recipients and vaccine recipients were similar in non-spike TCR breadth. A substantial breadth of spike-specific CD8+ and CD4+ T cell responses after vaccination has been reported.

Generated by immunoSEQ multiplex PCR, the TCRdb table keeps only in-frame clones and is missing some. Among approximately 340,000 clones listed, about 91% were seen once. This clonotype was obtained from a human donor who had recovered from COVID-19. This material consisted of peripheral blood, taken after recovery from COVID-19. The V gene is TRBV2, the J gene TRBJ1-2; 7 bases are a match to TRBD1. The CDR3 region is CASTQRGQNGYTF. CDR3 DNA: TGTGCCAGCACCCAGAGGGGGCAGAATGGCTACACCTTC.